This T cell receptor (beta chain) was sequenced for a study of T cell changes during pregnancy in multiple sclerosis. The CDR3 sequence is 20 residues long. With V trimmed by 2 bases and J by 0 bases, 14 bases remained unmatched. CDR1 is PRHDT, CDR2 FYEKMQ, per germline (reference sequence). Some clones are missing from TCRdb's copy, which holds only in-frame ones; the method was immunoSEQ multiplex PCR. This table has about 70,000 clones, around 94% appearing once. This chain uses TRBV13 with TRBJ2-4; 9 bases fit TRBD1. Sequencing used peripheral blood, obtained in the third trimester of pregnancy. The receptor comes from a female donor with multiple sclerosis, enrolled in a pregnancy study. Here the CDR3 reads CASSLKAIGTGTLAKNIQYF. Here the CDR3 DNA reads TGTGCCAGCAGCTTAAAGGCAATCGGGACAGGGACCTTAGCCAAAAACATTCAGTACTTC. Supplemented by reference TRBV13 and TRBJ2-4, the full variable domain reads AAGVIQSPRHLIKEKRETATLKCYPIPRHDTVYWYQQGPGQDPQFLISFYEKMQSDKGSIPDRFSAQQFSDYHSELNMSSLELGDSALYFCASSLKAIGTGTLAKNIQYFGAGTRLSVL.